The T cell receptor beta chain described here comes from a study of cytomegalovirus exposure and HLA in healthy donors. Study findings and constraints: Presence/absence results assume similar sequencing depth per donor, which may not hold.

PCR used 60 Vbeta primers and 13 Jbeta primers. Only in-frame clones appear in the TCRdb table, and some are missing; sequencing was by immunoSEQ multiplex PCR. Counted here are some 93,000 clones, just under 80% occurring once; the ten biggest clones make up about 3.5%. For this clone: What it recognizes is unknown.

The receptor comes from a woman between 40 and 55 years old in good health and CMV-seronegative. The sample was PBMCs.

The CDR3 DNA is TGTGCCAGCGGTCGCCAGGGGGTCTACGAGCAGTACTTC. Its protein product is CASGRQGVYEQYF. The V call is TRBV7-9, the J call TRBJ2-7, with TRBD1 matching over 7 bases. The CDR3 extends over 13 amino acids. The V segment lost 8 bases and the J segment 3 bases; nucleotides outside the gene matches: 7. Germline loops: CDR1 SEHNR, CDR2 FQNEAQ (reference sequence). The full variable domain, its missing parts supplied by reference TRBV7-9 and TRBJ2-7, is DTGVSQNPRHKITKRGQNVTFRCDPISEHNRLYWYRQTLGQGPEFLTYFQNEAQLEKSRLLSDRFSAERPKGSFSTLEIQRTEQGDSAMYLCASGRQGVYEQYFGPGTRLTVT.